The rows below give T cell receptor beta chains drawn from one sample of a study of long-term antiretroviral therapy in people with HIV. Sequencing used immunoSEQ multiplex PCR; TCRdb keeps in-frame clones, though not all of them. The repertoire holds some 28,000 clones, with roughly 94% as singletons. Sequences were derived from unsorted PBMCs, sampled 5.3 years after starting antiretroviral therapy. The receptor source for this set is a man aged 50 to 59 with HIV. Each CDR3 is given with its conserved first and last residue. Fields, in order: D gene, clone size, J gene, V gene, CDR3 DNA, CDR3 protein. D genes are given only for firm matches. Not every row has a clone size; where given, it reads once, few, many or a size class.

TRBD1,NA,TRBJ1-2,TRBV29-1,TGCAGCGTTGCCTCAGGGGCAGGGGGCGGGGGCTACACCTTC,CSVASGAGGGGYTF
NA,few,TRBJ2-2,TRBV18,TGTGCCAGCTCACTTAAAGCAGGGGCGACCGGGGAGCTGTTTTTT,CASSLKAGATGELFF
TRBD1,NA,TRBJ2-1,TRBV11-2,TGTGCCAGCAGCGGACAGGATCGATACAATGAGCAGTTCTTC,CASSGQDRYNEQFF
TRBD2,NA,TRBJ2-7,TRBV6-1,TGTGCCAGCAGTGAAACCAGCGGGGGTTACGAGCAGTACTTC,CASSETSGGYEQYF
NA,NA,TRBJ2-6,TRBV6-5,TGTGCCAGCAGTTCGGGACACAGCTCTGGGGCCAACGTCCTGACTTTC,CASSSGHSSGANVLTF
NA,NA,TRBJ2-7,TRBV4-1,TGCGCCAGCAGCCAAGAAGGCGGACTCTCCTACGAGCAGTACTTC,CASSQEGGLSYEQYF
TRBD1,NA,TRBJ2-7,TRBV19,TGTGCCAGTAGTGGGCCGACAGGGGCCTCCTACGAGCAGTACTTC,CASSGPTGASYEQYF
TRBD1,NA,TRBJ2-2,TRBV29-1,TGCAGCGTGCCGGGACAGGGGTCCGGGGAGCTGTTTTTT,CSVPGQGSGELFF
TRBD1,NA,TRBJ2-7,TRBV6-4,TGTGCCAGCAGTGACGCTGACAGGGGCCCCTACGAGCAGTACTTC,CASSDADRGPYEQYF
NA,once,TRBJ1-1,TRBV19,TGTGCCAGTAGTCCGACAGCACTGAACACTGAAGCTTTCTTT,CASSPTALNTEAFF
TRBD2,NA,TRBJ2-5,TRBV7-2,TGTGCCAGCAGCTCGAGACTAGCGGGGGCCGAGACCCAGTACTTC,CASSSRLAGAETQYF
NA,NA,TRBJ1-3,TRBV30,TGTGCCTGGAGTGTGCCGGGGGCTGGAAACACCATATATTTT,CAWSVPGAGNTIYF
TRBD1,NA,TRBJ1-5,TRBV27,TGTGCCAGCAAAGGGACAGGGGTCTATCAGCCCCAGCATTTT,CASKGTGVYQPQHF
NA,NA,TRBJ1-1,TRBV5-1,TGCGCCAGCAGCTGGGGGCCTAACACTGAAGCTTTCTTT,CASSWGPNTEAFF
NA,NA,TRBJ2-7,TRBV5-1,TGCGCCAGCAGCTTGGCCATGGGGTTCGGCGCCTACGAGCAGTACTTC,CASSLAMGFGAYEQYF
NA,NA,TRBJ1-1,TRBV28,TGTGCCAGCACGGGGGACACTGAAGCTTTCTTT,CASTGDTEAFF
NA,NA,TRBJ2-7,TRBV5-4,TGTGCCAGCAGCTTGCAAGGGTACGAGCAGTACTTC,CASSLQGYEQYF
NA,NA,TRBJ2-3,TRBV7-8,TGTGCCAGCAGCTTAGCGCAGGGTGGTGGTGGAGATACGCAGTATTTT,CASSLAQGGGGDTQYF
NA,NA,TRBJ1-1,TRBV11-2,TGTGCCAGCAGTTCGATGAGTCCCACTGAAGCTTTCTTT,CASSSMSPTEAFF
TRBD1,NA,TRBJ1-1,TRBV5-1,TGCGCCAGCAGCTCACCGGGACAGAGAACTGAAGCTTTCTTT,CASSSPGQRTEAFF
TRBD1,NA,TRBJ1-1,TRBV6-5,TGTGCCAGCAGTTACCCGACAGGGCGGACTGAAGCTTTCTTT,CASSYPTGRTEAFF
NA,NA,TRBJ1-2,TRBV6-1,TGTGCCAGCACAGGGCCATTCTATGGCTACACCTTC,CASTGPFYGYTF
NA,once,TRBJ2-7,TRBV6-1,TGTGCCAGCAGTCTCGGACGCGAGCAGTACTTC,CASSLGREQYF
TRBD2,NA,TRBJ2-1,TRBV27,TGTGCCAGCAGTTCAATCGGACTAGCGGGGATTAGGAATGAGCAGTTCTTC,CASSSIGLAGIRNEQFF
TRBD2,NA,TRBJ2-7,TRBV2,TGTGCCAGCAGTGTAGGTGGGGCTAGCGGGTACTTC,CASSVGGASGYF
NA,NA,TRBJ1-2,TRBV6-5,TGTGCCAGCAGCCCCGGGAGGGCCTATGGCTACACCTTC,CASSPGRAYGYTF
TRBD1,NA,TRBJ2-1,TRBV5-6,TGTGCCAGCAGGGAACAGGGGTTAGGGAATGAGCAGTTCTTC,CASREQGLGNEQFF
TRBD2,NA,TRBJ2-1,TRBV5-4,TGTGCCAGCAGCTCCACTAGCGGGGGGGCCCCTTCCCACAATGAGCAGTTCTTC,CASSSTSGGAPSHNEQFF
NA,NA,TRBJ1-2,TRBV7-2,TGTGCCAGCAGCCCCTCCGGGACGCAGGGCTACACCTTC,CASSPSGTQGYTF
TRBD1,NA,TRBJ1-2,TRBV18,TGTGCCAGCTCACCAAGCCTCCGGGACAGGATGGACTATGGCTACACCTTC,CASSPSLRDRMDYGYTF
NA,NA,TRBJ1-1,TRBV6-5,TGTGCCAGCATCGCGGGGCAGTTGAACACTGAAGCTTTCTTT,CASIAGQLNTEAFF
NA,NA,TRBJ1-5,TRBV2,TGTGCCAGCAGTGATGGTAATCAGCCCCAGCATTTT,CASSDGNQPQHF
NA,NA,TRBJ2-7,TRBV15,TGTGCCACCAGTGCGCCGGATGGCCACTACGAGCAGTACTTC,CATSAPDGHYEQYF